This passage covers 27 T cell receptor beta chains from one sample sequenced in a study of blood T cell repertoires in COVID-19. The method was immunoSEQ multiplex PCR; TCRdb's version includes in-frame clones alone and lacks a portion of them. The table shows a few hundred thousand clones, with roughly 89% occurring only once. The material sequenced was peripheral blood. The receptors come from a man aged 25-45 years with acute or convalescent COVID-19.

The J gene is TRBJ1-2, the V gene TRBV5-1; 7 bases agree with TRBD1. With 2 bases clipped from V and 4 bases from J, the junction kept 5 bases outside the gene matches. This CDR3 is built from 14 residues. Per the germline V gene, CDR1 is SGHRS and CDR2 is YFSETQ. CDR3 protein: CASSLNRGGYGYTF. The CDR3 bases are TGCGCCAGCAGCTTAAACAGGGGAGGCTATGGCTACACCTTC.

The rearrangement joins TRBV9 to TRBJ2-1, with D unclear. The CDR3 consists of 13 residues. V lost 4 bases and J lost 6, with 11 bases in between. Germline V CDR1 and CDR2: SGDLS, YYNGEE. This chain's CDR3 is CASSRHGCNEQFF. CDR3 in DNA: TGTGCCAGCAGCCGACACGGATGCAATGAGCAGTTCTTC.

The chain has TRBV28 and TRBJ1-1; D not certain. This CDR3 spans 14 amino acids. V was trimmed by 1 base and J by 0 bases, leaving 6 bases between them. Per the germline V gene, CDR1 is MDHEN and CDR2 is SYDVKM. The CDR3 protein is CASSLLRVNTEAFF. The CDR3 DNA follows: TGTGCCAGCAGTTTATTGAGGGTGAACACTGAAGCTTTCTTT.

This sequence joins TRBV5-4 and TRBJ1-1; no clear D gene. Trimming removed 0 bases at V and 4 bases at J, with 7 bases between. The CDR3 has 13 amino acids. Germline values: CDR1 SGHNT, CDR2 YYREEE (reference sequence). DNA for the CDR3: TGTGCCAGCAGCTTGGTAAGCGGCACTGAAGCTTTCTTT. Translating it yields CASSLVSGTEAFF.

This clone has more than one count but fewer than ten. The rearrangement joins TRBV4-1 to TRBJ2-7; TRBD2 matches 9 bases. Germline V gene sequence: CDR1 MGHRA, CDR2 YSYEKL. V lost 1 base and J lost 9; bases outside the gene matches: 16. This CDR3 has 17 residues. The CDR3 nucleotides are TGCGCCAGCAGCCAAGCTCTTGTCAGGACTAGCGTTATTCTGCAGTACTTC. Its translation is CASSQALVRTSVILQYF.

The CDR3 here is CASSLGGQDRWNEKLFF. The CDR3, as DNA: TGTGCCAGCAGCCTAGGGGGCCAGGACAGGTGGAATGAAAAACTGTTTTTT. The chain joins TRBV2 to TRBJ1-4; 7 nucleotides line up with TRBD1. The junction had 15 bases not matched to a gene; V was cut back by 6 bases and J by 5 bases. The germline CDR1 and CDR2 sequences are SNHLY and FYNNEI. The CDR3 has 17 residues.

The chain recombines TRBV4-2 with TRBJ2-1; 8 bases line up with TRBD2. Trimming cost V 0 bases and J 0 bases; bases outside gene matches: 10. The CDR3 runs to 19 residues. Germline CDR1 is LGHNA and CDR2 is YNFKEQ. CDR3 region: CASSQDGVSGARSYNEQFF. The CDR3 nucleotides read TGTGCCAGCAGCCAAGATGGGGTTAGCGGGGCCCGCTCCTACAATGAGCAGTTCTTC.

The rearrangement uses TRBV18 and TRBJ1-3; D gene unclear. The ends were cut back, 3 bases at V and 0 bases at J, with 15 bases in the middle. The CDR3 is 17 amino acids. In germline, CDR1 is KGHSH, CDR2 LQKENI. CDR3 nucleotide sequence: TGTGCCAGCTCACCGGGCTCAAGAGCAAGCTCTGGAAACACCATATATTTT. It codes for CASSPGSRASSGNTIYF.

The V call is TRBV9, the J call TRBJ2-3, with TRBD2 identical over 11 bases. V lost 3 bases, J lost 1 base, and 4 bases stayed unmatched. The CDR3 loop spans 16 amino acids. CDR1 is SGDLS and CDR2 is YYNGEE in the germline V gene. The CDR3 region has the DNA TGTGCCAGCAGCGCCCAACTAGCGGGGGGCACAGATACGCAGTATTTT. It encodes CASSAQLAGGTDTQYF.

The V gene is TRBV30, the J gene TRBJ1-2, with D unresolved. Per the germline V gene, CDR1 is GTSNPN and CDR2 is SVGIG (reference sequence). The CDR3 totals 12 residues. V was cut by 2 bases and J by 8 bases, with 12 bases left in between. CDR3 bases: TGTGCCTGGAGTATCGGTCCGGGGGGCTACACCTTC. This translates into CAWSIGPGGYTF. Full variable domain (remainder filled in from reference TRBV30 and TRBJ1-2): SQTIHQWPATLVQPVGSPLSLECTVEGTSNPNLYWYRQAAGRGLQLLFYSVGIGQISSEVPQNLSASRPQDRQFILSSKKLLLSDSGFYLCAWSIGPGGYTFGSGTRLTVV.

As to this clone: The same CDR3 can be traced to other DNA sequences in this sample. The rearrangement joins TRBV28 to TRBJ2-2, with 7 bases fitting TRBD1. Per the germline V gene, CDR1 is MDHEN and CDR2 is SYDVKM. This CDR3 has 15 amino acids. V gave up 6 bases and J gave up 0 bases; unmatched junction bases: 4. For the CDR3, the DNA is TGTGCCAGCAGCCAAGGGGGCGCGAACACCGGGGAGCTGTTTTTT. Its translation: CASSQGGANTGELFF.

The rearrangement uses TRBV4-2 and TRBJ2-3, with no clear D. This CDR3 is built from 12 residues. From germline, CDR1 is LGHNA and CDR2 YNFKEQ. Trimming removed 0 bases from V and 5 bases from J, with 3 bases in between. CDR3 sequence reads: CASSQDLDTQYF. The CDR3 coding sequence is TGTGCCAGCAGCCAAGATCTAGATACGCAGTATTTT.

The gene calls are TRBV18 and TRBJ1-2, with no clear D. The CDR3 consists of 12 residues. Germline-derived CDR1 and CDR2 are KGHSH and LQKENI. Trimming cost V 2 bases and J 4 bases, with 5 bases left between them. CDR3 nucleotide sequence: TGTGCCAGCTCACCAGACACCTATGGCTACACCTTC. It is translated as CASSPDTYGYTF.

On this clone itself: One end of the junction fails to match germline, which may point to a read error. The rearrangement links TRBV28 to TRBJ1-2; possibly TRBD1 for D (6 bases). CDR3 length equals 11 residues. Germline CDR1 and CDR2: MDHEN and SYDVKM. The CDR3 here is CASRLLNRVNF. In DNA form, the CDR3 reads TGTGCCAGCAGACTTCTAAACAGGGTCAACTTC.

The J gene is TRBJ1-1, the V gene TRBV19; the D gene is possibly TRBD1 (6 bases). The germline V gene encodes CDR1 LNHDA and CDR2 SQIVND (reference sequence). V was shortened by 9 bases and J by 1 base, with 12 bases between the two germline ends. The CDR3 sequence is 13 residues long. CDR3 loop: CASVPDRNTEAFF. The DNA for the CDR3 is TGTGCCAGCGTCCCGGACAGGAACACTGAAGCTTTCTTT.

This clone occurred a few times. This sequence joins TRBV5-1 and TRBJ2-2; 8 nucleotides agree with TRBD1. Trimming at V came to 1 base and at J to 6 bases, leaving 5 bases not matched to a gene. The germline V gene encodes CDR1 SGHRS and CDR2 YFSETQ. CDR3 length equals 15 residues. CDR3 DNA sequence: TGCGCCAGCAGCTTGACAGGGGGAAGTCCCGGGGAGCTGTTTTTT. This encodes CASSLTGGSPGELFF.

The chain couples TRBV3-1 (or the pseudogene TRBV3-2) to TRBJ2-1; D ambiguous. CDR1 LGHDT and CDR2 YNNKEL come from the germline V gene (reference sequence). Trimming left V 5 bases short and J 0 bases short, with 14 bases between. CDR3 length equals 16 residues. CDR3: CASSTSAYSSYNEQFF. The CDR3 DNA reads as TGTGCCAGCAGCACCTCCGCATACAGCTCCTACAATGAGCAGTTCTTC.

The chain has TRBV28 and TRBJ1-1; 12 bases fit TRBD1. Germline loops: CDR1 MDHEN, CDR2 SYDVKM. Trimming took 3 bases from V and 1 from J; bases not matched to a gene: 6. This CDR3 contains 17 residues. For the CDR3, the DNA is TGTGCCAGCAGTTTGTACCGGGACAGGGGGCCGAACACTGAAGCTTTCTTT. Translation gives CASSLYRDRGPNTEAFF. The whole variable domain, remainder taken from reference TRBV28 and TRBJ1-1, is DVKVTQSSRYLVKRTGEKVFLECVQDMDHENMFWYRQDPGLGLRLIYFSYDVKMKEKGDIPEGYSVSREKKERFSLILESASTNQTSMYLCASSLYRDRGPNTEAFFGQGTRLTVV.

This chain connects TRBV20-1 to TRBJ1-4; D is unclear. Germline lookup yields CDR1 DFQATT and CDR2 SNEGSKA (reference sequence). V was cut by 3 bases and J by 6 bases, with 5 bases left in between. The CDR3 sequence is 11 residues long. CDR3 region: CSARRDEKLFF. Here the CDR3 DNA reads TGCAGTGCTAGGCGTGATGAAAAACTGTTTTTT.

The chain employs TRBV5-1 and TRBJ1-1; D gene unclear. The CDR3 extends over 15 amino acids. The V end was cut by 3 bases, the J end by 4 bases, with 16 bases between. CDR1 is SGHRS and CDR2 is YFSETQ in the germline V gene. The CDR3: CASSSSWVAGTEAFF. The CDR3 DNA is TGCGCCAGCAGCTCCTCTTGGGTAGCGGGCACTGAAGCTTTCTTT.

The DNA for the CDR3 is TGTGCCAGCAGCCCTAGACCTGAGCGGGGTAGGGAGCTGTTTTTT. It translates to CASSPRPERGRELFF. J is TRBJ2-2 and V is TRBV7-3; 7 bases fit TRBD2. CDR3 length: 15 amino acids. The germline V gene has CDR1 SGHTA and CDR2 FQGTGA. After removal of 5 bases from V and 9 bases from J, the junction contained 12 bases not matched to a gene. Filled out from reference TRBV7-3 and TRBJ2-2, the complete variable domain reads GAGVSQTPSNKVTEKGKYVELRCDPISGHTALYWYRQSLGQGPEFLIYFQGTGAADDSGLPNDRFFAVRPEGSVSTLKIQRTERGDSAVYLCASSPRPERGRELFFGEGSRLTVL.

This chain links TRBV18 with TRBJ2-7, with 11 bases that match TRBD2. CDR3 size: 15 residues. Germline trimming cut 5 bases from V and 3 bases from J; bases unmatched to any gene: 6. The germline CDR1 and CDR2 sequences are KGHSH and LQKENI. The CDR3 sequence: CASSSGLAVVYEQYF. Here the CDR3 DNA reads TGTGCCAGCTCATCGGGACTAGCGGTTGTCTACGAGCAGTACTTC.

CDR3: CASSSDLPWKAGADNEQFF. CDR3 DNA: TGTGCCAGCAGCTCGGATTTACCCTGGAAAGCGGGGGCCGACAATGAGCAGTTCTTC. The V and J genes are TRBV7-2 and TRBJ2-1; 8 nucleotides align to TRBD2. This CDR3 spans 19 amino acids. J was trimmed by 5 bases and V by 4 bases; bases with no gene match: 19. Germline V gene lookup returns CDR1 SGHTA and CDR2 FQGNSA.

To note about this clone: One junction end does not reproduce the germline sequence, and a read error may be involved. The chain has TRBV4-1 and TRBJ2-3; 9 nucleotides match TRBD2. The germline gives CDR1 MGHRA, CDR2 YSYEKL. This CDR3 region has 14 residues. CDR3 bases: TGCGCCAGCAGCCAAGATTTGGCTAGCGGGACCTCGTTTTTT. It is translated as CASSQDLASGTSFF.

J is TRBJ2-5 and V is TRBV5-1, with D hard to call. The CDR3 consists of 13 residues. The V end lost 6 bases, the J end lost 0 bases, and 9 bases lay between the germline ends. Germline loops: CDR1 SGHRS, CDR2 YFSETQ. This CDR3 is CASNRHHQETQYF. As DNA, the CDR3 is TGCGCCAGCAATAGACATCACCAAGAGACCCAGTACTTC.

The chain joins TRBV2 to TRBJ1-3; D not resolved. The CDR3 covers 12 residues. The V end lost 4 bases, the J end lost 7 bases, and 8 bases lay between the germline ends. Per the germline V gene, CDR1 is SNHLY and CDR2 is FYNNEI. CDR3 loop: CASSGRGNTIYF. CDR3 nucleotide sequence: TGTGCCAGCAGTGGTCGAGGGAACACCATATATTTT.

The rearrangement uses TRBV3-1 (or the pseudogene TRBV3-2) and TRBJ1-5; D may be TRBD1 (5 bases). The length of the CDR3 is 15 residues. V was cut by 4 bases and J by 3 bases, with 13 bases left in between. Germline V gene sequence: CDR1 LGHDT, CDR2 YNNKEL (reference sequence). CDR3 nucleotide sequence: TGTGCCAGCAGCCCTCGGGCAGGGTACAATCAGCCCCAGCATTTT. As protein: CASSPRAGYNQPQHF.